The following is a TCR beta chain sequence with its context. Its antigen is not known. These data originate in a study of vaccination and CD4 T cells after COVID-19. Study background: Median time from second vaccine dose to sampling was 72 days (14 to 241).

The treatment here: roughly 11-day PBMC culture with coronavirus spike peptide pools or control peptides (ViraFEST assay). Oncomine TCR Beta short-read sequencing was applied to DNA from cultured CD4+ T cells. TCRdb re-analysed the PCR reads in MiXCR, keeping a single row per CDR3 protein. Here the sample spans 8,400 or so distinct CDR3 sequences, roughly 57% being singletons. This receptor was obtained from a human donor with COVID-19. The sequences come from cultured CD4+ T cells from blood, collected after SARS-CoV-2 vaccination.

CDR3 residues: CSARVENSNQPQHF. The CDR3 DNA is TGCAGTGCTAGAGTAGAAAATAGCAATCAGCCCCAGCATTTT. V is TRBV20-1 and J is TRBJ1-5; D not certain. Looked up from germline, CDR1 is DFQATT and CDR2 is SNEGSKA (reference sequence). Trimming took 1 base from V and 0 from J, leaving 7 bases between them. The CDR3 is 14 residues long.